The sequence of this T cell receptor (beta chain) was determined in a study of naive and memory T cell subsets. Findings and caveats of the study: Especially in CD8 cells, naive repertoires contained a few larger clonotypes, possibly CD45RA-re-expressing memory cells.

Worth noting for this clonotype: As yet, its antigen is unknown.

V lost 2 bases, J lost 8 bases, and 7 bases lay in between. The CDR3 is 11 residues long. Germline assignment: CDR1 SQVTM and CDR2 ANQGSEA. An equimolar mix of two oligonucleotides served as the beta constant-region primer for TRBC1 and TRBC2. Four rounds of PCR amplified the ligated cDNA using nested alpha and beta constant-region primers plus SP2. MiXCR was run by TCRdb on the UMI-ligation and nested PCR reads, yielding one entry per CDR3 protein. Here the sample spans more than 95,000 distinct CDR3 sequences, approximately 14% being singletons. The V gene is TRBV29-1, the J gene TRBJ2-1; D is ambiguous. The sequenced sample was naive CD8+ T cells from blood. The sequence derives from a human donor in good health. The CDR3 here is CSVEPGDEQFF. The CDR3 DNA follows: TGCAGCGTTGAACCCGGTGATGAGCAGTTCTTC.